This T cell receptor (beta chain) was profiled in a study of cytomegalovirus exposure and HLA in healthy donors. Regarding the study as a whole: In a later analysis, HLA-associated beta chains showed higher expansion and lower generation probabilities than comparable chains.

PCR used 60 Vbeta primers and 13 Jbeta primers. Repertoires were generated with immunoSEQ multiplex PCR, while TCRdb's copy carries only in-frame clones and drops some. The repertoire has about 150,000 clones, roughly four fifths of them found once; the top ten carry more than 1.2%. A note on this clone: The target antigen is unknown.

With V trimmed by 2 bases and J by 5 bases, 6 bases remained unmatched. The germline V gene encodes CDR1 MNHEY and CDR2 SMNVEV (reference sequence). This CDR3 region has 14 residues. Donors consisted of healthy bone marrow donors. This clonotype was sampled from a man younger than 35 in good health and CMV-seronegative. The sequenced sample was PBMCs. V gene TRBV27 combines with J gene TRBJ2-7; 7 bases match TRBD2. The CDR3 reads CASSLEGGSHEQYF. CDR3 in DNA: TGTGCCAGCAGTTTAGAAGGCGGGAGCCACGAGCAGTACTTC.